A selection of T cell receptor beta chains follows, all from one sample in a study of Graves' ophthalmopathy and Graves' hyperthyroidism. One entry per CDR3 protein, called by TCRdb with MiXCR from the multiplex PCR reads. Here the sample spans around 470,000 distinct CDR3 sequences, around an eighth being singletons. The sequenced material came from blood. All receptors come from a woman in her 30s with Graves' ophthalmopathy. Each CDR3 is given with its conserved first and last residue. Fields, in order: D gene, J gene, clone size, V gene, CDR3 DNA, CDR3 protein. D genes are given only for firm matches. Only part of the rows carry a size: once, few, many, or a class if the clone is expanded.

d_gene: .; j_gene: TRBJ2-7; abundance: .; v_gene: TRBV6-1; CDR3nt: TGTGCCAGCAGTGACCACGTCGGCGATAGAGATCAGTACTTC; CDR3aa: CASSDHVGDRDQYF
d_gene: TRBD1; j_gene: TRBJ1-6; abundance: many; v_gene: TRBV6-5; CDR3nt: TGTGCCAGCAGTTCCCCACGACAGGGGGCGAATAATTCACCCCTCCACTTT; CDR3aa: CASSSPRQGANNSPLHF
d_gene: .; j_gene: TRBJ1-2; abundance: many; v_gene: TRBV6-1; CDR3nt: TGTGCCAGCAGTGCCAACAGTGGCTATGGCTACACCTTC; CDR3aa: CASSANSGYGYTF
d_gene: TRBD2; j_gene: TRBJ2-1; abundance: .; v_gene: TRBV15; CDR3nt: TGTGCCACCAGCCTTACTAGCGGGAGCTACAATGAGCAGTTCTTC; CDR3aa: CATSLTSGSYNEQFF
d_gene: TRBD1; j_gene: TRBJ2-5; abundance: many; v_gene: TRBV7-6; CDR3nt: TGTGCCAGCAGCGGGAACGACAGGGGAGAGACCCAGTACTTC; CDR3aa: CASSGNDRGETQYF
d_gene: TRBD2; j_gene: TRBJ2-5; abundance: many; v_gene: TRBV28; CDR3nt: TGTGCCAGCACCGGACTAGCGGGGTTCGAGACCCAGTACTTC; CDR3aa: CASTGLAGFETQYF
d_gene: .; j_gene: TRBJ1-1; abundance: many; v_gene: TRBV4-1; CDR3nt: TGCGCCACAGGGGCGCGAGGTGACACTGAAGCTTTCTTT; CDR3aa: CATGARGDTEAFF
d_gene: .; j_gene: TRBJ1-2; abundance: many; v_gene: TRBV28; CDR3nt: TGTGCCAGCAGTCCGACGGCAGGGACTAACTATGGCTACACCTTC; CDR3aa: CASSPTAGTNYGYTF
d_gene: .; j_gene: TRBJ1-6; abundance: many; v_gene: TRBV19; CDR3nt: TGTGCCAGTACGGTTGGCAGGGTTGGAAATTCACCCCTCCACTTT; CDR3aa: CASTVGRVGNSPLHF
d_gene: TRBD1; j_gene: TRBJ1-2; abundance: many; v_gene: TRBV6-5; CDR3nt: TGTGCCAGCAGCTACCCTGGACAGGTGAACTATGGCTACACCTTC; CDR3aa: CASSYPGQVNYGYTF
d_gene: .; j_gene: TRBJ2-7; abundance: many; v_gene: TRBV6-1; CDR3nt: TGTGCCAGCACTGACAGCTACGAGCAGTACTTC; CDR3aa: CASTDSYEQYF
d_gene: .; j_gene: TRBJ1-1; abundance: many; v_gene: TRBV10-3; CDR3nt: TGTGCCATCAGTGACAGGAGCACTGAAGCTTTCTTT; CDR3aa: CAISDRSTEAFF
d_gene: .; j_gene: TRBJ1-2; abundance: many; v_gene: TRBV11-2; CDR3nt: TGTGCCAGCAGCCCTAGGACTACCGGCTATGGCTACACCTTC; CDR3aa: CASSPRTTGYGYTF
d_gene: TRBD1; j_gene: TRBJ1-2; abundance: many; v_gene: TRBV29-1; CDR3nt: TGCAGCGTTGAGGACAGGGAAGGTGATGGCTACACCTTC; CDR3aa: CSVEDREGDGYTF
d_gene: TRBD2; j_gene: TRBJ2-7; abundance: .; v_gene: TRBV18; CDR3nt: TGTGCCAGCTCACCCACTAGCGGGGCTTCGTCCGAGCAGTACTTC; CDR3aa: CASSPTSGASSEQYF
d_gene: .; j_gene: TRBJ1-5; abundance: many; v_gene: TRBV28; CDR3nt: TGTGCCAGCAATAAGCCCTCGGGTATACGCAATCAGCCCCAGCATTTT; CDR3aa: CASNKPSGIRNQPQHF
d_gene: .; j_gene: TRBJ2-2; abundance: few; v_gene: TRBV18; CDR3nt: TGTGCCAGCTCAACCGGGTCGAACACCGGGGAGCTGTTTTTT; CDR3aa: CASSTGSNTGELFF
d_gene: TRBD2; j_gene: TRBJ2-7; abundance: many; v_gene: TRBV2; CDR3nt: TGTGCCAGCAGACCCACGACTAGCGGGGGCAACGAGCAGTACTTC; CDR3aa: CASRPTTSGGNEQYF
d_gene: .; j_gene: TRBJ2-7; abundance: many; v_gene: TRBV5-5; CDR3nt: TGTGCCAGCAGCTTCAATGGTTTTGATTACGAGCAGTACTTC; CDR3aa: CASSFNGFDYEQYF
d_gene: TRBD1; j_gene: TRBJ2-7; abundance: few; v_gene: TRBV12-3/TRBV12-4; CDR3nt: TGTGCCAGCAGCCCACCGGGACAGGGGCCCTACGAGCAGTACTTC; CDR3aa: CASSPPGQGPYEQYF
d_gene: .; j_gene: TRBJ1-2; abundance: .; v_gene: TRBV28; CDR3nt: TGTGCCAGCAGTTTATCCCCTGGGACACACTATGGCTACACCTTC; CDR3aa: CASSLSPGTHYGYTF
d_gene: .; j_gene: TRBJ2-4; abundance: many; v_gene: TRBV19; CDR3nt: TGTGCCAGTAGTAACAGCAGGAAAAACATTCAGTACTTC; CDR3aa: CASSNSRKNIQYF
d_gene: .; j_gene: TRBJ1-2; abundance: many; v_gene: TRBV19; CDR3nt: TGTGCCAGTAGTATACGGAGACAGCGAACTTTTCACTATGGCTACACCTTC; CDR3aa: CASSIRRQRTFHYGYTF
d_gene: .; j_gene: TRBJ1-5; abundance: many; v_gene: TRBV6-5; CDR3nt: TGTGCCAGCAGGGCCCTAGACGGATATCAGCCCCAGCATTTT; CDR3aa: CASRALDGYQPQHF
d_gene: .; j_gene: TRBJ1-2; abundance: many; v_gene: TRBV28; CDR3nt: TGTGCCAGCACTCTCGGTCCGGGACAAACTAACTATGGCTACACCTTC; CDR3aa: CASTLGPGQTNYGYTF
d_gene: TRBD2; j_gene: TRBJ2-7; abundance: many; v_gene: TRBV19; CDR3nt: TGTGCCAGTTCAAATACCGGGACTAGCGGGAGTGTCGGGGAGCAGTACTTC; CDR3aa: CASSNTGTSGSVGEQYF
d_gene: .; j_gene: TRBJ1-5; abundance: .; v_gene: TRBV11-1; CDR3nt: TGTGCCAGCAGCTTATTATGTTCACAAGGCAATCAGCCCCAGCATTTT; CDR3aa: CASSLLCSQGNQPQHF
d_gene: .; j_gene: TRBJ2-7; abundance: many; v_gene: TRBV6-2/TRBV6-3; CDR3nt: TGTGCCAGCAGTCCCTGGGGGAGCTCCTACGAGCAGTACTTC; CDR3aa: CASSPWGSSYEQYF
d_gene: TRBD2; j_gene: TRBJ2-1; abundance: .; v_gene: TRBV12-3/TRBV12-4; CDR3nt: TGTGCCAGCAGCCCGTCGGGGGGGGAGCAGTTCTTC; CDR3aa: CASSPSGGEQFF
d_gene: TRBD1; j_gene: TRBJ1-5; abundance: many; v_gene: TRBV28; CDR3nt: TGTGCCGGCAGTAGACCACGGACAGGCGGGGATCAGCCCCAGCATTTT; CDR3aa: CAGSRPRTGGDQPQHF
d_gene: TRBD2; j_gene: TRBJ2-7; abundance: many; v_gene: TRBV12-3/TRBV12-4; CDR3nt: TGTGCCAGCAGGGGACTAGCGGGAGGGCCCACCTACGAGCAGTACTTC; CDR3aa: CASRGLAGGPTYEQYF
d_gene: .; j_gene: TRBJ2-7; abundance: .; v_gene: TRBV7-8; CDR3nt: TGTGCCAACAGCCAAGAAGGCGGTTGGGGTCTTAACGAGCAGTACTTC; CDR3aa: CANSQEGGWGLNEQYF